These T cell receptor beta chains were read from a single sample in a study of early T cells in non-severe SARS-CoV-2 infection. TCRdb reprocessed the 5' RACE reads with MiXCR, giving one entry per CDR3 protein. The profile covers about 90,000 distinct CDR3 sequences, with 10% to 15% appearing a single time and under 4.5% taken by the ten largest. Source: whole blood, taken at baseline. These receptors originate from an adult who was a healthcare worker with PCR-confirmed SARS-CoV-2 infection or an uninfected control (not recorded which). CDR3s include the opening cysteine and the closing phenylalanine or tryptophan. A D gene is named only where the DNA matches it firmly. A clone size is listed for some rows: how often the clone was seen (once, few, many), or a class if it is expanded.

cdr3_aa: CASSQEWELNTEAFF
cdr3_nt: TGCGCCAGCAGCCAAGAGTGGGAATTAAACACTGAAGCTTTCTTT
v_call: TRBV4-1
d_call: NA
j_call: TRBJ1-1
clone_size: few

cdr3_aa: CSAPSGSFYNEQFF
cdr3_nt: TGCAGTGCTCCTAGCGGGAGTTTCTACAATGAGCAGTTCTTC
v_call: TRBV20-1
d_call: TRBD2
j_call: TRBJ2-1
clone_size: many

cdr3_aa: CASRPTSGGARTGELFF
cdr3_nt: TGTGCCAGCAGACCCACTAGCGGGGGGGCGAGGACCGGGGAGCTGTTTTTT
v_call: TRBV6-5
d_call: TRBD2
j_call: TRBJ2-2
clone_size: NA

cdr3_aa: CSVPRQEPNYGYTF
cdr3_nt: TGCAGCGTTCCTCGACAGGAACCTAACTATGGCTACACCTTC
v_call: TRBV29-1
d_call: NA
j_call: TRBJ1-2
clone_size: NA

cdr3_aa: CASSPSGQDTQYF
cdr3_nt: TGTGCCAGCAGCCCCTCCGGACAGGATACGCAGTATTTT
v_call: TRBV7-3
d_call: NA
j_call: TRBJ2-3
clone_size: NA

cdr3_aa: CASSERAGTGSNQPQHF
cdr3_nt: TGTGCCAGCAGTGAAAGAGCGGGGACAGGTAGCAATCAGCCCCAGCATTTT
v_call: TRBV6-1
d_call: TRBD1
j_call: TRBJ1-5
clone_size: NA

cdr3_aa: CASSRTGAYNSPLHF
cdr3_nt: TGTGCCAGCAGCAGGACAGGGGCCTATAATTCACCCCTCCACTTT
v_call: TRBV5-5
d_call: TRBD1
j_call: TRBJ1-6
clone_size: NA

cdr3_aa: CASSIDHPSGEQFF
cdr3_nt: TGTGCCAGTAGTATAGATCACCCCTCGGGGGAGCAGTTCTTC
v_call: TRBV19
d_call: NA
j_call: TRBJ2-1
clone_size: NA

cdr3_aa: CASSLLSPNEKLFF
cdr3_nt: TGTGCCAGCAGCTTGCTCTCCCCTAATGAAAAACTGTTTTTT
v_call: TRBV28
d_call: NA
j_call: TRBJ1-4
clone_size: NA

cdr3_aa: CASWGILNTEAFF
cdr3_nt: TGTGCCTCCTGGGGGATCCTCAACACTGAAGCTTTCTTT
v_call: TRBV6-5
d_call: NA
j_call: TRBJ1-1
clone_size: NA